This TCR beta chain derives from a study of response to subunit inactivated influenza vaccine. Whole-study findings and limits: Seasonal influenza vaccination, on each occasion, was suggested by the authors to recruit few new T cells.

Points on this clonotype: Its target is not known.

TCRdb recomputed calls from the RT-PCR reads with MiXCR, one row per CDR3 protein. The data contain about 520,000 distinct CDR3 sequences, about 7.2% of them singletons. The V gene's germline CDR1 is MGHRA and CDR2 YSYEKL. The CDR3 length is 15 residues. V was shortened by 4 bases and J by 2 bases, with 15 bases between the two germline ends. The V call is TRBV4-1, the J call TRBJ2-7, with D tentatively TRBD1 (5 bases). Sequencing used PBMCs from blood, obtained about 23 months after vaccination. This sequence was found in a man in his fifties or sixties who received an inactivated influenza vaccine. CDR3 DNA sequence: TGCGCCAGCAGCCCTGATCCGCCAGGGACCTACGAGCAGTACTTC. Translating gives CASSPDPPGTYEQYF.